These 32 T cell receptor beta chains originate from one sample sequenced in a study of shared clonotypes between healthy human individuals. Using immunoSEQ multiplex PCR, the repertoire was profiled, and TCRdb retains in-frame clones only, with some absent. Among some 1.1 million clones listed, roughly 80% were seen once. The material sequenced was memory CD4+ T cells from PBMCs. Subset of the sample: CD45RA-negative fraction. Receptor source: a man aged 18-30 years in good health. Some clones in this sample may be carry-over from other donors' samples.

The V gene is TRBV5-1, the J gene TRBJ2-5, with 7 bases aligning to TRBD1. CDR1 is SGHRS, CDR2 YFSETQ, per germline. This CDR3 is built from 13 residues. V was pared by 4 bases and J by 6 bases, with 6 bases of the junction left unmatched. The CDR3 loop is CASSEDRVKTQYF. The CDR3 coding sequence is TGCGCCAGCAGCGAAGACAGGGTCAAGACCCAGTACTTC.

In regard to this clone: A far larger clone is only one base removed, so a read error is likely. The gene calls are TRBV28 and TRBJ2-5; possibly TRBD1 for D (7 bases). V was clipped by 7 bases and J by 7 bases, with 16 bases between them. The CDR3 spans 13 residues. Looked up from germline, CDR1 is MDHEN and CDR2 is SYDVKM. CDR3 amino acids: CASNPGGRGTQYF. The CDR3 DNA reads as TGTGCCAGCAATCCAGGGGGGCGGGGGACCCAGTACTTC. Using reference TRBV28 and TRBJ2-5 for the parts outside the CDR3, the full variable domain is DVKVTQSSRYLVKRTGEKVFLECVQDMDHENMFWYRQDPGLGLRLIYFSYDVKMKEKGDIPEGYSVSREKKERFSLILESASTNQTSMYLCASNPGGRGTQYFGPGTRLLVL.

The chain links TRBV11-2 to TRBJ2-7; 7 positions agree with TRBD1. Germline-derived CDR1 and CDR2 are SGHAT and FQNNGV. This CDR3 has 14 amino acids. Germline trimming cut 2 bases from V and 1 base from J; bases unmatched to any gene: 2. The CDR3 is CASSLMTGSYEQYF. The CDR3 DNA follows: TGTGCCAGCAGCTTAATGACAGGGTCCTACGAGCAGTACTTC.

Worth noting for this clone: The same CDR3 can be traced to other DNA sequences in this sample. V gene TRBV5-1 combines with J gene TRBJ2-3; D may be TRBD1 (5 bases). The ends were cut back, 2 bases at V and 3 bases at J, with 10 bases in the middle. The CDR3 extends over 14 amino acids. Germline values: CDR1 SGHRS, CDR2 YFSETQ. The CDR3 protein is CASSFLAGTDTQYF. The CDR3 region has the DNA TGCGCCAGCAGCTTTCTTGCAGGGACAGATACGCAGTATTTT. The full variable domain, rest sourced from reference TRBV5-1 and TRBJ2-3, is KAGVTQTPRYLIKTRGQQVTLSCSPISGHRSVSWYQQTPGQGLQFLFEYFSETQRNKGNFPGRFSGRQFSNSRSEMNVSTLELGDSALYLCASSFLAGTDTQYFGPGTRLTVL.

Concerning this clone itself: The same CDR3 can be traced to other DNA sequences in this sample. The V and J genes are TRBV11-2 and TRBJ1-1; D is unresolved. The ends were cut back, 5 bases at V and 4 bases at J, with 11 bases in the middle. Germline V lookup: CDR1 SGHAT, CDR2 FQNNGV. This CDR3 contains 13 residues. The CDR3 DNA sequence: TGTGCCAGCAGCCCAGACCCCGGCACTGAAGCTTTCTTT. It yields the protein CASSPDPGTEAFF.

As to this clone: This probably arose from a read error, given a far larger clone one base away. Distinct nucleotide sequences in the sample also encode this CDR3. This chain uses TRBV7-2 with TRBJ2-5; a possible D gene is TRBD1 (6 bases). The CDR3 is 14 residues long. Looked up from germline, CDR1 is SGHTA and CDR2 is FQGNSA. The V end lost 0 bases, the J end lost 4 bases, and 9 bases lay between the germline ends. CDR3 loop: CASSLAQGGETQYF. The DNA for the CDR3 is TGTGCCAGCAGCTTAGCACAGGGTGGAGAGACCCAGTACTTC. Filled out from reference TRBV7-2 and TRBJ2-5, the complete variable domain reads GAGVSQSPSNKVTEKGKDVELRCDPISGHTALYWYRQSLGQGLEFLIYFQGNSAPDKSGLPSDRFSAERTGGSVSTLTIQRTQQEDSAVYLCASSLAQGGETQYFGPGTRLLVL.

The chain employs TRBV4-1 and TRBJ2-3; 9 nucleotides line up with TRBD2. Trimming cost V 0 bases and J 4 bases; bases outside gene matches: 8. This CDR3 spans 17 amino acids. Germline V CDR1 and CDR2: MGHRA, YSYEKL. CDR3 sequence reads: CASSQDYTSGRPDTQYF. CDR3 coding DNA: TGCGCCAGCAGCCAAGATTATACAAGCGGGAGGCCAGATACGCAGTATTTT.

The chain recombines TRBV4-2 with TRBJ2-3; 10 bases align to TRBD2. V gave up 0 bases and J gave up 6 bases; unmatched junction bases: 9. From germline, CDR1 is LGHNA and CDR2 YNFKEQ. The CDR3 covers 17 residues. CDR3 sequence: CASSQESLAGVGDTQYF. DNA for the CDR3: TGTGCCAGCAGCCAAGAATCCCTAGCGGGAGTAGGGGATACGCAGTATTTT.

The chain employs TRBV27 and TRBJ2-7; perhaps TRBD1 as D (6 bases). The V and J ends lost 0 bases and 3 bases respectively, with 15 bases between them. Looked up from germline, CDR1 is MNHEY and CDR2 is SMNVEV (reference sequence). This CDR3 region has 16 residues. The CDR3: CASSLSMHKDSYEQYF. CDR3 sequence (DNA): TGTGCCAGCAGTTTATCCATGCACAAGGACAGCTACGAGCAGTACTTC.

The chain links TRBV4-3 to TRBJ2-1; no reliable D call. The CDR3 is made up of 13 amino acids. V lost 0 bases to trimming and J lost 5 bases, with 5 bases between them. Germline V gene sequence: CDR1 LGHNA, CDR2 YSLEER. Written as DNA, the CDR3 is TGCGCCAGCAGCCAAGATAAGCACAATGAGCAGTTCTTC. Residues: CASSQDKHNEQFF.

The rearrangement uses TRBV6-6 and TRBJ2-7, with TRBD1 matching over 8 bases. The CDR3 spans 15 residues. V shed 0 bases and J 3 bases; nucleotides not matched to a gene: 4. Germline values: CDR1 MNHNY, CDR2 SVGAGI (reference sequence). The CDR3 bases are TGTGCCAGCAGTTACTCCGGGACAGGACACTACGAGCAGTACTTC. As protein: CASSYSGTGHYEQYF.

The J gene is TRBJ2-3, the V gene TRBV14, with 8 positions matching TRBD2. The CDR3 is 19 residues long. From germline, CDR1 is SGHDN and CDR2 FVKESK. With V trimmed by 1 base and J by 5 bases, 17 bases remained unmatched. The CDR3 sequence is CASSQARTSRGPGGDTQYF. The CDR3, as DNA: TGTGCCAGCAGCCAAGCTCGGACTAGCCGGGGGCCCGGGGGAGATACGCAGTATTTT.

About this clone itself: Within the sample, other DNA sequences also encode this same CDR3. The chain couples TRBV15 to TRBJ1-2; TRBD1 matches at 10 bases. Per germline, CDR1 LNHNV and CDR2 YYDKDF (reference sequence). The J segment lost 2 bases and the V segment lost 3 bases, leaving 9 bases of the junction unmatched. This CDR3 contains 17 residues. CDR3 nucleotides: TGTGCCACCAGCAGGGGGACCGGGACAGGGGCCAACTATGGCTACACCTTC. This codes for CATSRGTGTGANYGYTF.

In its sample, this clone was seen once. The chain carries TRBV7-2 and TRBJ2-7, with 9 positions matching TRBD1. CDR3 length: 13 residues. Trimming removed 10 bases from V and 4 bases from J; junction bases left unmatched: 8. Per germline, CDR1 SGHTA and CDR2 FQGNSA. This CDR3 reads CATARGQGYEQYF. DNA for the CDR3: TGTGCCACCGCCCGAGGACAGGGGTACGAGCAGTACTTC.

This clone occurred once. The V gene is TRBV4-1, the J gene TRBJ2-7, with D maybe TRBD1 (6 bases). The V end was cut by 6 bases, the J end by 5 bases, with 14 bases between. Germline CDR1 and CDR2: MGHRA and YSYEKL. This CDR3 spans 13 amino acids. The CDR3 nucleotides read TGCGCCAGCAGTCACAGGGCAGGGGACGAGCAGTACTTC. As protein: CASSHRAGDEQYF.

CDR3 sequence: CAIGQGGNTIYF. As DNA, the CDR3 is TGTGCCATTGGACAGGGGGGAAACACCATATATTTT. This chain connects TRBV10-3 to TRBJ1-3; 9 bases align to TRBD1. This CDR3 contains 12 residues. Germline assignment: CDR1 ENHRY and CDR2 SYGVKD. The V segment lost 9 bases and the J segment 4 bases; nucleotides outside the gene matches: 1.

The V call is TRBV5-1, the J call TRBJ1-1; no reliable D call. From germline, CDR1 is SGHRS and CDR2 YFSETQ. Trimming took off 0 bases at V and 1 base at J, with 7 bases between the two ends. The CDR3 has 14 amino acids. The CDR3 sequence: CASSLEWGNTEAFF. The DNA of the CDR3 is TGCGCCAGCAGCTTGGAGTGGGGGAACACTGAAGCTTTCTTT.

The genes are TRBV28 and TRBJ1-1; perhaps TRBD1 as D (5 bases). CDR3 size: 12 residues. Trimming pared 10 bases from V and 6 bases from J, leaving 15 bases between. Germline lookup yields CDR1 MDHEN and CDR2 SYDVKM. The CDR3 DNA reads TGTGCCACCTGGGACGGGCGGCCTGAAGCTTTCTTT. This sequence encodes CATWDGRPEAFF.

In its sample, this clone was seen a few times. V usage is TRBV5-1 and J usage is TRBJ2-7, with 9 bases matching TRBD1. CDR3 length: 14 residues. Germline V gene sequence: CDR1 SGHRS, CDR2 YFSETQ. Trimming removed 3 bases from V and 5 bases from J; junction bases left unmatched: 6. CDR3 DNA sequence: TGCGCCAGCAGCTCGGACAGGGGAGCAAACGAGCAGTACTTC. This translates into CASSSDRGANEQYF. Filled out from reference TRBV5-1 and TRBJ2-7, the complete variable domain reads KAGVTQTPRYLIKTRGQQVTLSCSPISGHRSVSWYQQTPGQGLQFLFEYFSETQRNKGNFPGRFSGRQFSNSRSEMNVSTLELGDSALYLCASSSDRGANEQYFGPGTRLTVT.

This chain joins TRBV5-1 and TRBJ1-3; D not certain. Germline assignment: CDR1 SGHRS and CDR2 YFSETQ. The CDR3 spans 12 residues. V lost 0 bases, J lost 6 bases, and 4 bases lay in between. The chain's CDR3 is CASSLGSNTIYF. The CDR3 nucleotides read TGCGCCAGCAGCTTGGGCTCAAACACCATATATTTT. Full variable domain (remainder filled in from reference TRBV5-1 and TRBJ1-3): KAGVTQTPRYLIKTRGQQVTLSCSPISGHRSVSWYQQTPGQGLQFLFEYFSETQRNKGNFPGRFSGRQFSNSRSEMNVSTLELGDSALYLCASSLGSNTIYFGEGSWLTVV.

This clone was seen a single time. This chain joins TRBV4-1 and TRBJ1-6; D remains ambiguous. The CDR3 spans 19 residues. Trimming took off 0 bases at V and 5 bases at J, with 20 bases between the two ends. Germline values: CDR1 MGHRA, CDR2 YSYEKL. The CDR3 region has the DNA TGCGCCAGCAGCCAAGATTTGTTTGGCCTCGTTCGACATAATTCACCCCTCCACTTT. This translates into CASSQDLFGLVRHNSPLHF.

J is TRBJ2-7 and V is TRBV7-4; TRBD2 aligns across 7 bases. V was clipped by 10 bases and J by 1 base; unmatched bases: 16. Germline V lookup: CDR1 SGHVT, CDR2 SQSDAQ. The CDR3 is made up of 16 amino acids. Here the CDR3 DNA reads TGTGCCATCTCACGGGGGGAGCGGCTCCTATCCTACGAGCAGTACTTC. Amino acids: CAISRGERLLSYEQYF. The full variable domain, its missing parts supplied by reference TRBV7-4 and TRBJ2-7, is GAGVSQSPRYKVAKRGRDVALRCDSISGHVTLYWYRQTLGQGSEVLTYSQSDAQRDKSGRPSGRFSAERPERSVSTLKIQRTEQGDSAVYLCAISRGERLLSYEQYFGPGTRLTVT.

This clone was picked up one time. The V gene is TRBV7-3, the J gene TRBJ2-2; 10 bases fit TRBD2. V dropped 7 bases and J dropped 2; count of bases not matched to a gene: 4. Per germline, CDR1 SGHTA and CDR2 FQGTGA. CDR3 length: 15 amino acids. CDR3 loop: CASTLLAGNTGELFF. The CDR3 DNA is TGTGCCAGCACCCTACTAGCGGGAAACACCGGGGAGCTGTTTTTT. The full variable domain, with the rest looked up from reference TRBV7-3 and TRBJ2-2, is GAGVSQTPSNKVTEKGKYVELRCDPISGHTALYWYRQSLGQGPEFLIYFQGTGAADDSGLPNDRFFAVRPEGSVSTLKIQRTERGDSAVYLCASTLLAGNTGELFFGEGSRLTVL.

The chain carries TRBV10-3 and TRBJ1-1; TRBD1 aligns across 9 bases. CDR3 length equals 16 residues. The V and J ends lost 6 bases and 1 base, in that order; junction bases with no gene match: 9. Germline V gene lookup returns CDR1 ENHRY and CDR2 SYGVKD. The CDR3 DNA follows: TGTGCCATCAGAACACAGGGGGCCCTTACGAACACTGAAGCTTTCTTT. Translation gives CAIRTQGALTNTEAFF.

The V and J genes are TRBV5-1 and TRBJ1-3, with D uncertain. The germline V and J ends were trimmed by 0 bases and 0 bases, with 10 bases remaining between them. Germline CDR1 SGHRS, CDR2 YFSETQ. The CDR3 consists of 16 residues. The CDR3 reads CASSLEGAASGNTIYF. The CDR3 DNA follows: TGCGCCAGCAGCTTGGAAGGCGCCGCCTCTGGAAACACCATATATTTT. Based on the CDR3 plus reference TRBV5-1 and TRBJ1-3, the full variable domain is KAGVTQTPRYLIKTRGQQVTLSCSPISGHRSVSWYQQTPGQGLQFLFEYFSETQRNKGNFPGRFSGRQFSNSRSEMNVSTLELGDSALYLCASSLEGAASGNTIYFGEGSWLTVV.

This sequence joins TRBV7-3 and TRBJ1-4, with D possibly TRBD1 on 6 matching bases. Germline CDR1 reads SGHTA; CDR2 reads FQGTGA. This CDR3 region has 15 residues. The V end was cut by 0 bases, the J end by 8 bases, with 13 bases between. CDR3 amino acids: CASSLTDSAGEKLFF. In DNA form, the CDR3 reads TGTGCCAGCAGCTTAACGGACAGCGCGGGGGAAAAACTGTTTTTT.

J is TRBJ1-2 and V is TRBV28; unclear D gene. The length of the CDR3 is 14 residues. In germline, CDR1 is MDHEN, CDR2 SYDVKM. Trimming pared 8 bases from V and 1 base from J, leaving 14 bases between. As DNA, the CDR3 is TGTGCCAGCGCAGAATCTCGCCTTAACTATGGCTACACCTTC. Its protein is CASAESRLNYGYTF.

The chain's CDR3 is CASSSTTGGPETQYF. In nucleotides, the CDR3 is TGTGCCAGCAGCTCAACGACGGGGGGGCCGGAGACCCAGTACTTC. The rearrangement joins TRBV7-9 to TRBJ2-5, with 8 positions matching TRBD2. Losses at the gene ends were 4 bases for V and 5 bases for J; bases not matched to a gene: 9. Germline CDR1 and CDR2: SEHNR and FQNEAQ (reference sequence). This CDR3 is 15 amino acids long.

This clone was counted between two and nine times. J is TRBJ2-2 and V is TRBV4-1; D perhaps matches TRBD1 (6 bases). The CDR3 contains 15 residues. V dropped 4 bases and J dropped 3 bases, with 12 bases sitting between them. The germline CDR1 and CDR2 sequences are MGHRA and YSYEKL. The CDR3 bases are TGCGCCAGCAGCCGCGTTGAGGGGGACACCGGGGAGCTGTTTTTT. This codes for CASSRVEGDTGELFF.

Only a few counts were recorded for this clone. This chain joins TRBV4-2 and TRBJ2-7; perhaps TRBD2 as D (6 bases). The CDR3 sequence is 15 residues long. V dropped 1 base and J dropped 0 bases, with 10 bases sitting between them. Germline-derived CDR1 and CDR2 are LGHNA and YNFKEQ. CDR3 residues: CASSQAGDPSYEQYF. The CDR3 DNA reads as TGTGCCAGCAGCCAAGCGGGAGACCCCTCCTACGAGCAGTACTTC.

The chain combines TRBV9 with TRBJ1-2, with TRBD1 identical over 7 bases. Looked up from germline, CDR1 is SGDLS and CDR2 is YYNGEE. This CDR3 is 13 amino acids long. The junction had 4 bases not matched to a gene; V was cut back by 4 bases and J by 4 bases. CDR3 in amino acids: CASSRTGGYGYTF. CDR3 coding DNA: TGTGCCAGCAGCCGGACAGGCGGCTATGGCTACACCTTC. Drawing the rest from reference TRBV9 and TRBJ1-2, the complete variable domain is DSGVTQTPKHLITATGQRVTLRCSPRSGDLSVYWYQQSLDQGLQFLIQYYNGEERAKGNILERFSAQQFPDLHSELNLSSLELGDSALYFCASSRTGGYGYTFGSGTRLTVV.

This chain links TRBV7-6 with TRBJ1-5; D uncertain. Germline-derived CDR1 and CDR2 are SGHVS and FNYEAQ. The CDR3 runs 13 residues. V was clipped by 2 bases and J by 5 bases, with 7 bases between them. The DNA of the CDR3 is TGTGCCAGCAGCTTATCTTTTGATCAGCCCCAGCATTTT. It is translated as CASSLSFDQPQHF.